This TCR beta chain was sequenced in a study of monozygotic twins with inflammatory bowel disease. The CDR3 runs to 13 residues. TCRdb re-analyzed the 5' RACE reads; it lists each CDR3 protein once, without DNA. The sample table sets out around 380,000 distinct CDR3 sequences. The clonotype comes from a human donor with ulcerative colitis or Crohn's disease, or a healthy co-twin of an affected twin (not recorded which). Sequenced input: blood. The chain carries TRBV12-3 or TRBV12-4 and TRBJ2-2. The CDR3 region is CASSFPVVRELFF.